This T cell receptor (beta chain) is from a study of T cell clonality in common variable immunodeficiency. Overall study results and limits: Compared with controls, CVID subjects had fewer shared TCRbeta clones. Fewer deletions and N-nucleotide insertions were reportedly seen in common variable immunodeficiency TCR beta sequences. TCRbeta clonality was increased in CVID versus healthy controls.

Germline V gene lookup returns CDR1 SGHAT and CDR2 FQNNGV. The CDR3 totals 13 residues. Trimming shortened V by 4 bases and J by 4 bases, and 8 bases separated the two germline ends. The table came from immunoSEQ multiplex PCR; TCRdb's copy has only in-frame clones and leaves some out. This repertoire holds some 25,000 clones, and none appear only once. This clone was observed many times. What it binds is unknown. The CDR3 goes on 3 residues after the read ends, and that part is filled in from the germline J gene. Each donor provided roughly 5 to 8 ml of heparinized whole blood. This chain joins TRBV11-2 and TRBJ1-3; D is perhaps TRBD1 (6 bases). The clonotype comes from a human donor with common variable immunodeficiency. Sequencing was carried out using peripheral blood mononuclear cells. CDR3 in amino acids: CASSSTGGNTIYF. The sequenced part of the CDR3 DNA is TGTGCCAGCAGCTCGACAGGAGGAAACACC.